One TCR beta chain is described in this entry. The sample originates from a study of shared clonotypes between healthy human individuals. Across the whole study: Three plates were used per donor for CD4 naive, three for CD4 memory, two for CD8 naive and one for CD8 memory.

Source study methods: With immunoSEQ giving junction-only sequences and no quality scores, filtering differed. Some clones are missing from TCRdb's copy, which holds only in-frame ones; the method was immunoSEQ multiplex PCR. V, J and clone size reflect that table, while D and trimming were determined from the DNA. The table shows more than 2 million clones, with around 95% occurring only once. The CDR3 has 17 amino acids. Germline V gene lookup returns CDR1 KGHSH and CDR2 LQKENI. Trimming shortened V by 0 bases and J by 2 bases, and 14 bases separated the two germline ends. The source material was naive CD4+ T cells sorted from blood. The subset was: CD45RA+ positively selected. This TCR was sampled from a man younger than 35 in good health. The rearrangement uses TRBV18 and TRBJ1-5, with D possibly matching TRBD1 (5 bases). The CDR3 DNA reads TGTGCCAGCTCACCACCCGGAAGCAGGGCCGGCAATCAGCCCCAGCATTTT. As protein: CASSPPGSRAGNQPQHF.